Listed here is a single T cell receptor beta chain. The sample comes from a study of cytomegalovirus exposure and HLA in healthy donors. PCR was performed using 60 Vbeta and 13 Jbeta primers. Sequencing used immunoSEQ multiplex PCR; TCRdb keeps in-frame clones, though not all of them. The sample lists 120,000 or so clones, about three quarters occurring once. V was shortened by 6 bases and J by 6 bases, with 12 bases between the two germline ends. This CDR3 comprises 13 residues. CDR1 LNHDA and CDR2 SQIVND come from the germline V gene (reference sequence). The TCR sequence derives from a woman in her thirties or forties in good health and CMV-seronegative. Source material: PBMCs. The chain combines TRBV19 with TRBJ1-5; no reliable D call. The CDR3 coding sequence is TGTGCCAGTAGCGAAGATCGGTTTCAGCCCCAGCATTTT. Amino acid sequence: CASSEDRFQPQHF.